What follows are 3 T cell receptor beta chains derived from one specimen sequenced in a study of cytomegalovirus exposure and HLA in healthy donors. The PCR used 60 Vbeta and 13 Jbeta primers. Using immunoSEQ multiplex PCR, the repertoire was profiled, and TCRdb retains in-frame clones only, with some absent. This repertoire shows some 150,000 clones, roughly 73% found once; its top ten account for 1.1%. The sample was PBMCs. All receptors derive from a male donor in good health and CMV-seronegative.

The chain employs TRBV10-3 and TRBJ1-4, with TRBD1 identical over 9 bases. Germline V gene lookup returns CDR1 ENHRY and CDR2 SYGVKD. Trimming at V came to 5 bases and at J to 8 bases, leaving 6 bases not matched to a gene. This CDR3 region has 14 residues. The CDR3 here is CAISPGQGDEKLFF. In DNA, the CDR3 is TGTGCCATCAGTCCGGGACAGGGAGACGAAAAACTGTTTTTT.

V gene TRBV6-5 combines with J gene TRBJ1-1; 8 bases are a match to TRBD1. Germline assignment: CDR1 MNHEY and CDR2 SVGAGI. Trimming removed 0 bases from V and 5 bases from J; junction bases left unmatched: 8. This CDR3 is 16 amino acids long. CDR3 residues: CASSYSGQGKGTEAFF. The CDR3 DNA reads as TGTGCCAGCAGTTACTCTGGACAGGGCAAGGGAACTGAAGCTTTCTTT.

V and J are TRBV6-5 and TRBJ1-6, with TRBD1 matching over 7 bases. The CDR3 is 14 amino acids. Germline V gene lookup returns CDR1 MNHEY and CDR2 SVGAGI. V shed 6 bases and J 14 bases; nucleotides not matched to a gene: 13. This CDR3 is CASRRQGAGVSLHF. CDR3 DNA sequence: TGTGCCAGCAGAAGACAGGGAGCCGGGGTGTCCCTCCACTTT.